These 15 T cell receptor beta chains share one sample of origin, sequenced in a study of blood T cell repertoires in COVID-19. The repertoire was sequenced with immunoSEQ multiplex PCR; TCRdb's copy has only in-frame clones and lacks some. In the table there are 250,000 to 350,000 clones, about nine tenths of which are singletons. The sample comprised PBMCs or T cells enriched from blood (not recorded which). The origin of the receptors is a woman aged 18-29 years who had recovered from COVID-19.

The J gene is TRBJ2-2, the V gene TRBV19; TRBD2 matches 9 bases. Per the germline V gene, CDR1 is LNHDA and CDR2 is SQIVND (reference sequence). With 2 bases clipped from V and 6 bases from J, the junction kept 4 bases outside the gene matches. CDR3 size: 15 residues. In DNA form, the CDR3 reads TGTGCCAGTAGTATATCGGGACTAGCCGCCGGGGAGCTGTTTTTT. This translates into CASSISGLAAGELFF.

As DNA, the CDR3 is TGTGCCAGTAGTGACCAGGGTCCCCGGGGGAATTCACCCCTCCACTTT. It translates to CASSDQGPRGNSPLHF. The rearrangement uses TRBV19 and TRBJ1-6, with a tentative D call TRBD1 (5 bases). Germline loops: CDR1 LNHDA, CDR2 SQIVND (reference sequence). CDR3 size: 16 residues. Between the trimmed V and J ends, which lost 5 bases and 7 bases, there was a span of 18 bases.

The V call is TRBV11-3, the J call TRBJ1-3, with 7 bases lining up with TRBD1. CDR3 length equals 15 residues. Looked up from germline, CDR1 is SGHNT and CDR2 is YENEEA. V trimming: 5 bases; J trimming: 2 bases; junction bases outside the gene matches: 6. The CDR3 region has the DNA TGTGCCAGCAGCGACCCCGGGACAGCTGGAAACACCATATATTTT. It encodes CASSDPGTAGNTIYF.

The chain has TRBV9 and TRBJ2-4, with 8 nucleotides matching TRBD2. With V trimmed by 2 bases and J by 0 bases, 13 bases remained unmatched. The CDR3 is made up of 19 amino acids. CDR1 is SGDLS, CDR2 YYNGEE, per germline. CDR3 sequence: CASSVQRERPNLAKNIQYF. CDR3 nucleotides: TGTGCCAGCAGCGTGCAGCGGGAGAGGCCCAATCTAGCCAAAAACATTCAGTACTTC.

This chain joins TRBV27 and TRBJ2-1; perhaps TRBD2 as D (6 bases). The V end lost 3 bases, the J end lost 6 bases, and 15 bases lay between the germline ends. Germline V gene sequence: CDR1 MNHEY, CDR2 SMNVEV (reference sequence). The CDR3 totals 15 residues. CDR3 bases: TGTGCCAGCAGTTTCTCGGGACTTAGCGTCAATGAGCAGTTCTTC. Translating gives CASSFSGLSVNEQFF.

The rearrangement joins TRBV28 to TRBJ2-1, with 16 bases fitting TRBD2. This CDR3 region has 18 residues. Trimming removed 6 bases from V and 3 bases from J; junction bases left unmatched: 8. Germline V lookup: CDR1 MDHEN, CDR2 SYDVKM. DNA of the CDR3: TGTGCCAGCAGCCGGGGACTAGCGGGAGGGAGGGACTACAATGAGCAGTTCTTC. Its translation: CASSRGLAGGRDYNEQFF.

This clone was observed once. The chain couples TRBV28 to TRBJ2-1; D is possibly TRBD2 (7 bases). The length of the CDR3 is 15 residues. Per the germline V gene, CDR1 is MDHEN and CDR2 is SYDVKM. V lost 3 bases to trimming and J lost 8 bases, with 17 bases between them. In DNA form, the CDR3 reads TGTGCCAGCAGTTTGGGGGGGCGCGGTGTCGATGAGCAGTTCTTC. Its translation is CASSLGGRGVDEQFF.

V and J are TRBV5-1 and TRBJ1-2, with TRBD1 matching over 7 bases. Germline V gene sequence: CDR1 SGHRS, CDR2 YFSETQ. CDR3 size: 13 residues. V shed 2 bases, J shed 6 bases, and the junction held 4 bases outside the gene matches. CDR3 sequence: CASSFEGAHGYTF. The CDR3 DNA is TGCGCCAGCAGCTTCGAGGGGGCGCATGGCTACACCTTC.

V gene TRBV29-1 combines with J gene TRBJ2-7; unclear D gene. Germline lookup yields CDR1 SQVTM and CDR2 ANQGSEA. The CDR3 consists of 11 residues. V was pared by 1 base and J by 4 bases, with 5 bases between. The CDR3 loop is CSVEGPYEQYF. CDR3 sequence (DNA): TGCAGCGTTGAAGGGCCGTACGAGCAGTACTTC.

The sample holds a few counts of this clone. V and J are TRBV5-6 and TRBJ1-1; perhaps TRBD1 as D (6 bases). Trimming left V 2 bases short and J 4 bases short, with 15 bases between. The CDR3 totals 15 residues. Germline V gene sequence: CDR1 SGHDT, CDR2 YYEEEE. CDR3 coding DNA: TGTGCCAGCAGCTTTCCCCGGGACAACCCCACTGAAGCTTTCTTT. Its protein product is CASSFPRDNPTEAFF. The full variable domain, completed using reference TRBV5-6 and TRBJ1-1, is DAGVTQSPTHLIKTRGQQVTLRCSPKSGHDTVSWYQQALGQGPQFIFQYYEEEERQRGNFPDRFSGHQFPNYSSELNVNALLLGDSALYLCASSFPRDNPTEAFFGQGTRLTVV.

The CDR3: CASSYHPSGGDYNEQFF. CDR3 in DNA: TGTGCCAGCAGTTATCATCCCAGCGGGGGAGATTACAATGAGCAGTTCTTC. The V gene is TRBV6-2 or TRBV6-3, the J gene TRBJ2-1; 8 positions match TRBD2. J gave up 4 bases and V 3 bases, and 11 bases lay outside the gene matches. Germline V gives CDR1 MNHEY, CDR2 SVGEGT. The CDR3 loop spans 17 amino acids.

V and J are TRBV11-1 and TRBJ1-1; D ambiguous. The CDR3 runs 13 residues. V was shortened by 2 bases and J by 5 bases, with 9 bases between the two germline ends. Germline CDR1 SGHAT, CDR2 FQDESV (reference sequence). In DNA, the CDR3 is TGTGCCAGCAGCTTAAATTCTAGGACTGAAGCTTTCTTT. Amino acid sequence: CASSLNSRTEAFF.

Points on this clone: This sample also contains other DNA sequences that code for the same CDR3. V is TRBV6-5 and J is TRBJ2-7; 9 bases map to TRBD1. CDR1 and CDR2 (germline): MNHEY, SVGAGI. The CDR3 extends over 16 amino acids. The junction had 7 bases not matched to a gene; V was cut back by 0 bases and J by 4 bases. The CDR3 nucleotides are TGTGCCAGCAGTTACTCACGTACAGGGGGCGGGTACGAGCAGTACTTC. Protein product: CASSYSRTGGGYEQYF.

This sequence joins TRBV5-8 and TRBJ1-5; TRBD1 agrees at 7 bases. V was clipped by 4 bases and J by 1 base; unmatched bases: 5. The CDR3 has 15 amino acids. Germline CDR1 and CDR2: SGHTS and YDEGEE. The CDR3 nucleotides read TGTGCCAGCAGCCGAGGGGGCCTAAGCAATCAGCCCCAGCATTTT. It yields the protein CASSRGGLSNQPQHF. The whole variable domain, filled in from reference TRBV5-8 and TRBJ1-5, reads EAGVTQSPTHLIKTRGQQATLRCSPISGHTSVYWYQQALGLGLQFLLWYDEGEERNRGNFPPRFSGRQFPNYSSELNVNALELEDSALYLCASSRGGLSNQPQHFGDGTRLSIL.

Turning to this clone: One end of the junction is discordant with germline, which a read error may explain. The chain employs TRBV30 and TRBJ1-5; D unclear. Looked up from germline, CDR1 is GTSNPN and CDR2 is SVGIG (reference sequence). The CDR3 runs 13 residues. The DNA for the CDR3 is TGTGCCTGGTGTGTCAGTAGCAATCAGCCCCAGCATTTT. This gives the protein CAWCVSSNQPQHF.